This T cell receptor beta chain originates from a study of graft-versus-host responses after intestinal transplantation. Study-wide background: Anti-thymocyte globulin induction preceded about 3 years of tacrolimus and steroid maintenance in all recipients.

The table came from immunoSEQ multiplex PCR; TCRdb's copy has only in-frame clones and leaves some out. The sample consists of about 57,000 clones, 85% to 90% of them appearing once. CDR1 and CDR2 (germline): SGDLS, YYNGEE. Trimming cost V 6 bases and J 3 bases; bases outside gene matches: 13. This CDR3 has 17 residues. Study-wide results and caveats: Allografts of patients with graft-donor T cell macrochimerism showed high graft-versus-host to host-versus-graft clone ratios.

Details on this clone: Its antigen is as yet unknown.

This receptor was taken from a human patient who received an intestinal transplant, so some T cells may come from the graft donor. The material was PBMCs, obtained 26 days after transplant. This chain connects TRBV9 to TRBJ2-1; 9 bases are shared with TRBD1. CDR3 bases: TGTGCCAGCAACGACATCGGAGACAGGGGGAACTACAATGAGCAGTTCTTC. This gives the protein CASNDIGDRGNYNEQFF. Looking up the rest from reference TRBV9 and TRBJ2-1 gives the full variable domain: DSGVTQTPKHLITATGQRVTLRCSPRSGDLSVYWYQQSLDQGLQFLIQYYNGEERAKGNILERFSAQQFPDLHSELNLSSLELGDSALYFCASNDIGDRGNYNEQFFGPGTRLTVL.